This T cell receptor (beta chain) was profiled in a study of tissue T cells after allogeneic stem cell transplantation. Data came from immunoSEQ multiplex PCR; TCRdb stores just in-frame clones and leaves some out. The sample includes 5,500 to 7,000 clones, around 48% seen only once; the top ten take 5.5%. The CDR3 sequence is 14 residues long. With 0 bases removed from V and 5 bases from J, the gap between germline ends came to 9 bases. In germline, CDR1 is LGHNA, CDR2 YSYQKL. Of note for this clone: Gene names are the mouse ones. The CDR3 end falls 1 residue outside the read, so it is completed with the germline J gene.

Time point noted: mouse harvest day 7 after allogeneic transplant. Mouse grafts combined 10^7 T-cell-depleted bone marrow cells with 10^6 splenic CD5+ T cells. Material: gut tissue. The TCR sequence derives from a female BALB/c mouse given C57BL/6 T cells with graft-versus-host disease after an allogeneic hematopoietic cell transplant. The chain joins TRBV2 to TRBJ2-4; D might be TRBD2 (7 bases). The chain's CDR3 is CASSQEGGRNTLYF. Incomplete CDR3 DNA: TGTGCCAGCAGCCAAGAGGGGGGCCGAAACACCTTGTAC.